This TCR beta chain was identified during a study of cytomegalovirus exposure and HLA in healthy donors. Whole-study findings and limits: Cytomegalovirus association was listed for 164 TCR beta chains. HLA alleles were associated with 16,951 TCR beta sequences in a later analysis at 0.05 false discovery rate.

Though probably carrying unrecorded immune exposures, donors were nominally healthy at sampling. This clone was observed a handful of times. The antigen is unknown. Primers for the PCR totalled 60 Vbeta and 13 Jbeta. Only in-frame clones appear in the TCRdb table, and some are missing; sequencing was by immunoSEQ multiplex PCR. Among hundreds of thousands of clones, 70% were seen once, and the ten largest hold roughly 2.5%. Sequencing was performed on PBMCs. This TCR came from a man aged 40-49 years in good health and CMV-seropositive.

The DNA for the CDR3 is TGTGCCAGCAGCTTGGGAGATAATGAAAAACTGTTTTTT. This codes for CASSLGDNEKLFF. The chain employs TRBV5-6 and TRBJ1-4, with D uncertain. Trimming removed 0 bases from V and 4 bases from J, with 4 bases in between. The CDR3 sequence is 13 residues long. CDR1 SGHDT and CDR2 YYEEEE come from the germline V gene.